These 2 T cell receptor beta chains came from one sample sequenced in a study of blood T cell repertoires in COVID-19 (dated by TCRdb to 2018 to 2020). Libraries were prepared through the immunoSEQ multiplex PCR assay. Not all clones reach the TCRdb copy of this immuneACCESS table, which keeps in-frame sequences only. Checked studies attribute under half of the gap to unresolved V genes and leave the rest unexplained. The sample table shows roughly 120,000 clones, and less than 90% are seen once. More than 1.5% of the sample comes from the top ten. Sequencing was performed on peripheral blood. These receptors were obtained from a man aged 65-85 years with acute or convalescent COVID-19.

The rearrangement links TRBV2 to TRBJ2-7, with TRBD1 matching 7 bases. Germline V gene data show CDR1 as SNHLY and CDR2 as FYNNEI. CDR3 length: 14 residues. The ends lost 8 bases at V and 6 bases at J; junction bases unmatched: 13. CDR3 region: CASQSLGGRGEQYF. The CDR3 coding sequence is TGTGCCAGCCAAAGTTTAGGGGGCCGGGGCGAGCAGTACTTC.

This clone was observed a few times. The chain joins TRBV3-1 (or the pseudogene TRBV3-2) to TRBJ1-2; TRBD1 aligns across 7 bases. Germline CDR1 reads LGHDT; CDR2 reads YNNKEL (reference sequence). This CDR3 is 18 amino acids long. V shed 0 bases, J shed 0 bases, and the junction held 10 bases outside the gene matches. CDR3 loop: CASSQDRARGTPNYGYTF. CDR3 DNA sequence: TGTGCCAGCAGCCAAGATCGCGCCAGGGGGACCCCTAACTATGGCTACACCTTC.